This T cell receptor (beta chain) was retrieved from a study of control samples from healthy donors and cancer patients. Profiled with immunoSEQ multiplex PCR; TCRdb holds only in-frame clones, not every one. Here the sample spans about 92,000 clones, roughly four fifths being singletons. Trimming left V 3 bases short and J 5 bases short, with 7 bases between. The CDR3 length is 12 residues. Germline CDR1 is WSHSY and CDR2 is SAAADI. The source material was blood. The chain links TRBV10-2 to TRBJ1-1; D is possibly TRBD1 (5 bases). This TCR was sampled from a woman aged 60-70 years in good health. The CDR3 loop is CASSDRETEAFF. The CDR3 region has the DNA TGCGCCAGCAGTGACAGGGAAACTGAAGCTTTCTTT.